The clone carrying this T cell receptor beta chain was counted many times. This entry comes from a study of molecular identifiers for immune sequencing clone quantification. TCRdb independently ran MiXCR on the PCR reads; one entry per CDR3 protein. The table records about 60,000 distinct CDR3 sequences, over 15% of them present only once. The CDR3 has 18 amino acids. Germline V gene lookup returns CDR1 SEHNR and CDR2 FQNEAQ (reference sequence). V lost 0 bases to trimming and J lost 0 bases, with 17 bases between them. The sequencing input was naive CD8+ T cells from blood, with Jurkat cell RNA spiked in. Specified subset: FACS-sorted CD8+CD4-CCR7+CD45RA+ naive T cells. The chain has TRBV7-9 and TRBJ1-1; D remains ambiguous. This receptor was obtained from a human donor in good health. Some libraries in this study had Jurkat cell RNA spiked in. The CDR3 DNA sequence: TGTGCCAGCAGCTTAGCGGGCGACTTTCCTTTTCTGAACACTGAAGCTTTCTTT. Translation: CASSLAGDFPFLNTEAFF.